One and the same sample provided the 30 T cell receptor beta chains below, sequenced in a study of shared clonotypes between healthy human individuals. Here immunoSEQ multiplex PCR was the method, and the copy in TCRdb shows in-frame clones only, minus some. The sample records 2,500,000 or so clones, roughly 93% being singletons. The sequencing sample was made of naive CD4+ T cells from PBMCs. The sample's subset: CD45RA+ positively selected. These TCRs come from a man aged 18 to 29 in good health. Some clones in this sample may be carry-over from other donors' samples.

The chain uses TRBV6-1 and TRBJ1-2, with TRBD1 matching 7 bases. The trim removed 6 bases at V and 2 bases at J, leaving 9 bases unmatched. The germline V gene has CDR1 MNHNS and CDR2 SASEGT. The CDR3 consists of 15 residues. CDR3 DNA sequence: TGTGCCAGCAGCGCAGGCGAGACAGGGAACTATGGCTACACCTTC. Translation: CASSAGETGNYGYTF.

The V call is TRBV21-1, the J call TRBJ2-1; TRBD1 is the table's D call, not checked against the DNA. TRBV21-1 has pseudogene status. This CDR3 region has 15 residues. Here the CDR3 DNA reads TGTGCCAGCAGCAAAGGGGACAGAGGTGTCAATGAGCAGTTCTTC. Translated: CASSKGDRGVNEQFF.

A remark on this clone: This same CDR3 is encoded by further DNA sequences in the sample. J is TRBJ1-1 and V is TRBV27; D gene uncertain. Looked up from germline, CDR1 is MNHEY and CDR2 is SMNVEV (reference sequence). The ends were cut back, 0 bases at V and 4 bases at J, with 6 bases in the middle. The length of the CDR3 is 13 residues. The DNA for the CDR3 is TGTGCCAGCAGTTTATCAGGGAGCACTGAAGCTTTCTTT. It translates to CASSLSGSTEAFF.

The chain carries TRBV7-8 and TRBJ1-1, with 9 positions matching TRBD1. V was clipped by 4 bases and J by 3 bases; unmatched bases: 12. This CDR3 is built from 17 residues. The germline V gene encodes CDR1 SGHVS and CDR2 FQNEAQ. The CDR3 DNA reads as TGTGCCAGCAGCTCAAACAGGGGGCTTGGGTTGGACACTGAAGCTTTCTTT. Protein product: CASSSNRGLGLDTEAFF.

The J gene is TRBJ2-2, the V gene TRBV19, with a weak D call TRBD2 (5 bases). Looked up from germline, CDR1 is LNHDA and CDR2 is SQIVND (reference sequence). V lost 0 bases and J 3 bases, leaving 17 bases between the germline ends. This CDR3 has 18 residues. The CDR3: CASSIDPQGRFHTGELFF. The DNA of the CDR3 is TGTGCCAGTAGTATAGATCCACAAGGGAGATTCCACACCGGGGAGCTGTTTTTT.

About this clone: The same CDR3 can be traced to other DNA sequences in this sample. The chain carries TRBV11-2 and TRBJ2-3, with TRBD2 matching 9 bases. Per the germline V gene, CDR1 is SGHAT and CDR2 is FQNNGV. The V gene end was trimmed by 6 bases and the J gene end by 5 bases; junction bases not matched to a gene: 9. There are 15 residues in the CDR3. The CDR3 reads CASSSLAGAVDTQYF. The CDR3 DNA follows: TGTGCCAGCAGTTCCTTAGCGGGAGCGGTAGATACGCAGTATTTT. Supplemented by reference TRBV11-2 and TRBJ2-3, the full variable domain reads EAGVAQSPRYKIIEKRQSVAFWCNPISGHATLYWYQQILGQGPKLLIQFQNNGVVDDSQLPKDRFSAERLKGVDSTLKIQPAKLEDSAVYLCASSSLAGAVDTQYFGPGTRLTVL.

The chain joins TRBV6-1 to TRBJ2-7; TRBD1 aligns across 7 bases. The J segment lost 3 bases and the V segment lost 6 bases, leaving 8 bases of the junction unmatched. Germline CDR1 MNHNS, CDR2 SASEGT. The CDR3 spans 14 residues. The CDR3 is CASSRQGFYYEQYF. CDR3 DNA: TGTGCCAGCAGCAGACAGGGATTTTACTACGAGCAGTACTTC.

The gene calls are TRBV19 and TRBJ1-5, with D perhaps matching TRBD1 (5 bases). Germline V gene data show CDR1 as LNHDA and CDR2 as SQIVND (reference sequence). The CDR3 runs 12 residues. The germline V and J ends were trimmed by 5 bases and 5 bases, with 7 bases remaining between them. The CDR3 protein is CASSVRDQPQHF. In DNA, the CDR3 is TGTGCCAGTAGTGTCAGGGATCAGCCCCAGCATTTT.

This chain links TRBV6-6 with TRBJ2-5; 10 nucleotides agree with TRBD2. Germline V gene data show CDR1 as MNHNY and CDR2 as SVGAGI (reference sequence). J gave up 5 bases and V 6 bases, and 6 bases lay outside the gene matches. The CDR3 consists of 14 residues. DNA for the CDR3: TGTGCCAGCAGCAATAGCGGGAGGTGGGAGACCCAGTACTTC. Residues: CASSNSGRWETQYF.

V and J are TRBV5-4 and TRBJ1-2; D gene ambiguous. The V end was cut by 6 bases, the J end by 3 bases, with 15 bases between. The germline V gene encodes CDR1 SGHNT and CDR2 YYREEE (reference sequence). The CDR3 runs to 14 residues. The CDR3 sequence: CASIHNPGDYGYTF. The CDR3 DNA reads as TGTGCCAGCATCCATAATCCAGGTGACTATGGCTACACCTTC. The full variable domain, with the rest looked up from reference TRBV5-4 and TRBJ1-2, is ETGVTQSPTHLIKTRGQQVTLRCSSQSGHNTVSWYQQALGQGPQFIFQYYREEENGRGNFPPRFSGLQFPNYSSELNVNALELDDSALYLCASIHNPGDYGYTFGSGTRLTVV.

Comments on this clone: This same CDR3 is encoded by further DNA sequences in the sample. V gene TRBV29-1 combines with J gene TRBJ2-7; 7 bases are a match to TRBD1. This CDR3 region has 13 residues. Germline-derived CDR1 and CDR2 are SQVTM and ANQGSEA. V dropped 1 base and J dropped 4; count of bases not matched to a gene: 4. CDR3: CSVEGSGGYEQYF. CDR3 nucleotide sequence: TGCAGCGTTGAAGGATCAGGGGGTTACGAGCAGTACTTC.

The chain's CDR3 is CSVNLEGGGDEQYF. As DNA, the CDR3 is TGCAGCGTCAACCTCGAAGGGGGCGGTGACGAGCAGTACTTC. The rearrangement uses TRBV29-1 and TRBJ2-7, with 7 bases fitting TRBD1. Germline V gene data show CDR1 as SQVTM and CDR2 as ANQGSEA. The J segment lost 5 bases and the V segment lost 6 bases, leaving 13 bases of the junction unmatched. The CDR3 is made up of 14 amino acids.

To note about this clone: Other DNA sequences in this sample translate to the same CDR3. The gene calls are TRBV5-1 and TRBJ2-3; no clear D. The germline V gene has CDR1 SGHRS and CDR2 YFSETQ. V was clipped by 2 bases and J by 0 bases, with 7 bases between them. This CDR3 comprises 14 residues. In DNA, the CDR3 is TGCGCCAGCAGCTTCATCCCTAGCACAGATACGCAGTATTTT. Residues: CASSFIPSTDTQYF.

With regard to this clone: Other nucleotide sequences from this sample produce the same CDR3. This chain uses TRBV5-1 with TRBJ2-3; 9 nucleotides line up with TRBD2. Germline V gives CDR1 SGHRS, CDR2 YFSETQ. V shed 4 bases and J 0 bases; nucleotides not matched to a gene: 3. The CDR3 has 15 amino acids. CDR3 bases: TGCGCCAGCAGCGATACTAGCGGGAGCACAGATACGCAGTATTTT. Encoded protein: CASSDTSGSTDTQYF.

This clone has only a few counts. The sample has other DNA sequences that encode this CDR3 too. The J gene is TRBJ2-2, the V gene TRBV5-1, with D unclear. The CDR3 spans 13 residues. V was trimmed by 0 bases and J by 4 bases, leaving 4 bases between them. The germline V gene encodes CDR1 SGHRS and CDR2 YFSETQ. In DNA, the CDR3 is TGCGCCAGCAGCTTGGATGGCACCGGGGAGCTGTTTTTT. Protein product: CASSLDGTGELFF.

J is TRBJ2-4 and V is TRBV5-1, with 7 bases identical to TRBD2. V trimming: 0 bases; J trimming: 4 bases; junction bases outside the gene matches: 13. CDR3 length equals 18 residues. Germline V gene data show CDR1 as SGHRS and CDR2 as YFSETQ. The CDR3 loop is CASSLERLADTRKNIQYF. For the CDR3, the DNA is TGCGCCAGCAGCTTGGAACGGCTAGCGGACACACGAAAAAACATTCAGTACTTC.

This clone was observed a handful of times. CDR3 nucleotide sequence: TGTGCCAGCAGTTGGGTCCGCTATGGCTACACCTTC. Encoded protein: CASSWVRYGYTF. This sequence joins TRBV28 and TRBJ1-2; unclear D gene. Germline V lookup: CDR1 MDHEN, CDR2 SYDVKM. The CDR3 has 12 amino acids. V lost 4 bases, J lost 4 bases, and 7 bases lay in between.

This chain connects TRBV7-2 to TRBJ2-7; 7 nucleotides agree with TRBD2. The trim removed 5 bases at V and 6 bases at J, leaving 7 bases unmatched. CDR3 length: 13 amino acids. Per germline, CDR1 SGHTA and CDR2 FQGNSA. Here the CDR3 DNA reads TGTGCCAGCAGCGTATGGACTAGAGCCGAGCAGTACTTC. Translated, it gives CASSVWTRAEQYF.

Details on this clone: Other DNA sequences within the sample encode an identical CDR3. The chain links TRBV9 to TRBJ1-3, with D perhaps TRBD1 (5 bases). Trimming pared 4 bases from V and 1 base from J, leaving 9 bases between. This CDR3 has 14 residues. CDR1 and CDR2 (germline): SGDLS, YYNGEE. The chain's CDR3 is CASSPGGSGNTIYF. DNA for the CDR3: TGTGCCAGCAGCCCCGGGGGATCTGGAAACACCATATATTTT.

This chain uses TRBV6-6 with TRBJ2-7, with 8 bases matching TRBD2. V lost 6 bases and J lost 6; bases outside the gene matches: 4. There are 12 residues in the CDR3. The germline V gene has CDR1 MNHNY and CDR2 SVGAGI (reference sequence). The CDR3 is CASRPGGSEQYF. DNA for the CDR3: TGTGCCAGCAGGCCGGGGGGGTCCGAGCAGTACTTC.

This clone was seen a few times. V gene TRBV29-1 combines with J gene TRBJ1-2; 10 bases align to TRBD1. Germline V lookup: CDR1 SQVTM, CDR2 ANQGSEA. The length of the CDR3 is 14 residues. The junction had 13 bases not matched to a gene; V was cut back by 7 bases and J by 8 bases. In DNA form, the CDR3 reads TGCAGCGGGACACGACAGGGGGCAAGGTCCGGCTACACCTTC. This encodes CSGTRQGARSGYTF.

The chain joins TRBV19 to TRBJ2-6, with D possibly being TRBD2 (6 bases). The CDR3 is 15 amino acids. Germline V lookup: CDR1 LNHDA, CDR2 SQIVND (reference sequence). Between the trimmed V and J ends, which lost 7 bases and 5 bases, there was a span of 15 bases. The CDR3 region is CASTFGSLRANVLTF. Written as DNA, the CDR3 is TGTGCCAGTACCTTCGGGAGCCTTCGGGCCAACGTCCTGACTTTC.

The chain uses TRBV6-1 and TRBJ2-7; 10 bases map to TRBD2. The germline CDR1 and CDR2 sequences are MNHNS and SASEGT. V trimming: 4 bases; J trimming: 2 bases; junction bases outside the gene matches: 2. CDR3 length equals 14 residues. The CDR3 coding sequence is TGTGCCAGCAGTGCCCTAGCGGGGGCCTACGAGCAGTACTTC. It is translated as CASSALAGAYEQYF.

V is TRBV9 and J is TRBJ2-5; tentative D call: TRBD2 (7 bases). Trimming shortened V by 0 bases and J by 7 bases, and 13 bases separated the two germline ends. Germline V gene sequence: CDR1 SGDLS, CDR2 YYNGEE. The CDR3 runs 14 residues. The CDR3 reads CASSVEIGGATQYF. CDR3 nucleotide sequence: TGTGCCAGCAGCGTAGAAATAGGGGGGGCGACCCAGTACTTC.

The chain is built from TRBV7-9 and TRBJ2-1; D not certain. CDR1 is SEHNR and CDR2 is FQNEAQ in the germline V gene (reference sequence). The CDR3 runs to 13 residues. V dropped 0 bases and J dropped 5 bases, with 5 bases sitting between them. In DNA form, the CDR3 reads TGTGCCAGCAGCTTAGCGGGAAACAATGAGCAGTTCTTC. Translated, it gives CASSLAGNNEQFF. The whole variable domain, filled in from reference TRBV7-9 and TRBJ2-1, reads DTGVSQNPRHKITKRGQNVTFRCDPISEHNRLYWYRQTLGQGPEFLTYFQNEAQLEKSRLLSDRFSAERPKGSFSTLEIQRTEQGDSAMYLCASSLAGNNEQFFGPGTRLTVL.

This clone has only one observation. This chain joins TRBV4-1 and TRBJ2-3; 8 nucleotides match TRBD2. From germline, CDR1 is MGHRA and CDR2 YSYEKL. V gave up 4 bases and J gave up 4 bases; unmatched junction bases: 25. CDR3 length: 21 amino acids. CDR3 protein: CASSRPSGLAGGTEAPDTQYF. The CDR3 DNA reads as TGCGCCAGCAGCCGACCTTCGGGTCTGGCGGGAGGAACGGAGGCCCCAGATACGCAGTATTTT.

Comment on this clone: Other DNA sequences in the sample encode the same CDR3. The chain carries TRBV18 and TRBJ1-5; D gene ambiguous. Trimming left V 6 bases short and J 4 bases short, with 10 bases between. Germline V gene data show CDR1 as KGHSH and CDR2 as LQKENI. The CDR3 consists of 13 residues. The CDR3 region is CASSPNGNQPQHF. The CDR3 DNA follows: TGTGCCAGCTCCCCAAACGGGAATCAGCCCCAGCATTTT.

The chain employs TRBV5-1 and TRBJ2-5, with D perhaps given as TRBD1 or TRBD2 (5 bases each). The CDR3 extends over 15 amino acids. Germline values: CDR1 SGHRS, CDR2 YFSETQ. Trimming took 2 bases from V and 2 from J, leaving 13 bases between them. CDR3 coding DNA: TGCGCCAGCAGCTTCCGGGGCGCCCAACAAGAGACCCAGTACTTC. Translated: CASSFRGAQQETQYF.

V is TRBV11-3 and J is TRBJ2-3; D remains ambiguous. Trimming shortened V by 2 bases and J by 9 bases, and 12 bases separated the two germline ends. The germline gives CDR1 SGHNT, CDR2 YENEEA. This CDR3 is 13 amino acids long. The CDR3 sequence: CASSLPTLGTQYF. The CDR3 DNA reads as TGTGCCAGCAGCTTACCAACCCTGGGAACGCAGTATTTT.

To note about this clone: Other DNA sequences in the sample encode the same CDR3. The rearrangement links TRBV18 to TRBJ2-2; tentative D call: TRBD1 (6 bases). Trimming took 1 base from V and 0 from J, leaving 6 bases between them. This CDR3 comprises 15 residues. The germline V gene has CDR1 KGHSH and CDR2 LQKENI. The CDR3 region is CASSPQGANTGELFF. The DNA of the CDR3 is TGTGCCAGCTCACCACAGGGGGCGAACACCGGGGAGCTGTTTTTT.